The 30 T cell receptor beta chains below were found in one sample sequenced in a study of T cell changes during pregnancy in multiple sclerosis. Clones were read by immunoSEQ multiplex PCR, and TCRdb kept only the in-frame ones, dropping some. The sample has 70,000 to 90,000 clones, approximately 92% seen once. This specimen was peripheral blood, taken in the first trimester of pregnancy. Source of these receptors: a female donor with multiple sclerosis, enrolled in a pregnancy study.

The chain carries TRBV2 and TRBJ2-3; D is possibly TRBD2 (5 bases). V was pared by 0 bases and J by 1 base, with 8 bases between. CDR1 and CDR2 (germline): SNHLY, FYNNEI. This CDR3 region has 15 residues. The CDR3 sequence: CASSEAGVGTDTQYF. Here the CDR3 DNA reads TGTGCCAGCAGTGAAGCGGGAGTGGGCACAGATACGCAGTATTTT.

The DNA for the CDR3 is TGTGCCAGCAGCCAGCGACTAGCGGGAGGTTACAATGAGCAGTTCTTC. Encoded protein: CASSQRLAGGYNEQFF. The rearrangement uses TRBV5-4 and TRBJ2-1; 13 bases fit TRBD2. Unmatched junction bases numbered 5, after V lost 4 bases and J lost 4 bases. Germline CDR1 reads SGHNT; CDR2 reads YYREEE (reference sequence). The CDR3 totals 16 residues.

This rearrangement joins TRBV6-1 to TRBJ1-5; 9 bases are shared with TRBD1. The V gene's germline CDR1 is MNHNS and CDR2 SASEGT. The CDR3 length is 13 residues. The V segment lost 8 bases and the J segment 7 bases; nucleotides outside the gene matches: 6. The CDR3 is CASYGTGRQPQHF. The CDR3 nucleotides are TGTGCCAGCTATGGGACAGGGCGACAGCCCCAGCATTTT.

This clone was seen once. J is TRBJ1-1 and V is TRBV29-1, with 11 bases aligning to TRBD1. The CDR3 contains 15 residues. V gave up 6 bases and J gave up 1 base; unmatched junction bases: 7. Germline CDR1 SQVTM, CDR2 ANQGSEA. The CDR3 is CSVKDRGPGNTEAFF. CDR3 DNA sequence: TGCAGCGTCAAGGACAGGGGGCCGGGGAACACTGAAGCTTTCTTT.

The chain carries TRBV5-8 and TRBJ1-5; D gene unclear. The CDR3 extends over 11 amino acids. Germline V lookup: CDR1 SGHTS, CDR2 YDEGEE. The germline V and J ends were trimmed by 3 bases and 4 bases, with 2 bases remaining between them. The DNA for the CDR3 is TGTGCCAGCAGCTCGAATCAGCCCCAGCATTTT. As protein: CASSSNQPQHF.

V is TRBV9 and J is TRBJ2-5; no firm D call. CDR3 length: 15 amino acids. Germline CDR1 reads SGDLS; CDR2 reads YYNGEE. V lost 0 bases, J lost 1 base, and 10 bases lay in between. CDR3 residues: CASSVGAAAQETQYF. The CDR3 DNA sequence: TGTGCCAGCAGCGTAGGGGCCGCAGCCCAAGAGACCCAGTACTTC.

The chain couples TRBV19 to TRBJ2-1; TRBD1 matches 7 bases. The germline V gene encodes CDR1 LNHDA and CDR2 SQIVND (reference sequence). This CDR3 has 13 residues. J gave up 9 bases and V 1 base, and 3 bases lay outside the gene matches. CDR3 sequence reads: CASSIGTGTEQFF. The CDR3 DNA sequence: TGTGCCAGTAGTATAGGGACAGGTACTGAGCAGTTCTTC.

J is TRBJ2-5 and V is TRBV27, with D possibly TRBD2 on 7 matching bases. The CDR3 runs to 15 residues. V dropped 5 bases and J dropped 2 bases, with 15 bases sitting between them. Germline CDR1 MNHEY, CDR2 SMNVEV (reference sequence). The CDR3 loop reads CASSGSGQGQETQYF. The CDR3 region has the DNA TGTGCCAGCAGTGGTAGCGGGCAGGGGCAAGAGACCCAGTACTTC.

This rearrangement joins TRBV7-3 to TRBJ2-2; D gene ambiguous. Germline CDR1 reads SGHTA; CDR2 reads FQGTGA. The CDR3 is 14 amino acids. The ends were cut back, 5 bases at V and 4 bases at J, with 11 bases in the middle. For the CDR3, the DNA is TGTGCCAGCAGCCCTGGGCCGAGCACCGGGGAGCTGTTTTTT. As protein: CASSPGPSTGELFF.

The chain is built from TRBV30 and TRBJ1-2, with TRBD1 as a possible D gene (5 bases). Germline CDR1 and CDR2: GTSNPN and SVGIG (reference sequence). Trimming left V 4 bases short and J 3 bases short, with 12 bases between. CDR3 length: 13 residues. CDR3 amino acids: CAWNGGKDYGYTF. As DNA, the CDR3 is TGTGCCTGGAACGGGGGAAAGGACTATGGCTACACCTTC.

The rearrangement uses TRBV20-1 and TRBJ2-7; possible D gene TRBD1, 5 bases. CDR3 length: 11 residues. CDR1 is DFQATT and CDR2 is SNEGSKA in the germline V gene (reference sequence). The V and J ends lost 2 bases and 5 bases respectively, with 7 bases between them. CDR3 DNA sequence: TGCAGTGCTAGACAGGGTCACGAGCAGTACTTC. Translating gives CSARQGHEQYF.

This rearrangement joins TRBV10-3 to TRBJ2-1; 14 bases are shared with TRBD2. Germline V CDR1 and CDR2: ENHRY, SYGVKD. Unmatched junction bases numbered 12, after V lost 8 bases and J lost 9 bases. The CDR3 runs 16 residues. CDR3 nucleotides: TGTGCCATCGGACTAGCGGGGGGTTCATTGGCGGGTGAGCAGTTCTTC. It specifies CAIGLAGGSLAGEQFF.

The chain employs TRBV5-4 and TRBJ1-1; 7 bases are shared with TRBD1. Germline CDR1 is SGHNT and CDR2 is YYREEE (reference sequence). This CDR3 is built from 15 residues. The junction had 5 bases not matched to a gene; V was cut back by 3 bases and J by 0 bases. CDR3 sequence: CASSYPGGMNTEAFF. For the CDR3, the DNA is TGTGCCAGCAGCTACCCAGGGGGGATGAACACTGAAGCTTTCTTT.

V usage is TRBV19 and J usage is TRBJ1-3; no clear D. CDR3 length: 13 residues. V was shortened by 3 bases and J by 6 bases, with 9 bases between the two germline ends. CDR1 LNHDA and CDR2 SQIVND come from the germline V gene (reference sequence). The CDR3: CASSMPRINTIYF. The CDR3 bases are TGTGCCAGTAGTATGCCGAGAATAAACACCATATATTTT.

The chain combines TRBV7-9 with TRBJ2-7; D is undetermined. The ends were cut back, 1 base at V and 3 bases at J, with 10 bases in the middle. The CDR3 has 14 residues. The V gene's germline CDR1 is SEHNR and CDR2 FQNEAQ (reference sequence). The CDR3 is CASSLVSGSYEQYF. CDR3 bases: TGTGCCAGCAGCTTAGTGTCAGGAAGCTACGAGCAGTACTTC.

This clone occurred once. The chain combines TRBV7-3 with TRBJ2-1, with 9 nucleotides matching TRBD2. The V and J ends lost 2 bases and 10 bases, in that order; junction bases with no gene match: 3. This CDR3 comprises 13 residues. Per germline, CDR1 SGHTA and CDR2 FQGTGA. The CDR3: CASSLLAGSEQFF. The DNA for the CDR3 is TGTGCCAGCAGCTTACTAGCGGGGTCGGAGCAGTTCTTC.

In this sample, this clone turned up a few times. V gene TRBV4-2 combines with J gene TRBJ1-1; no clear D gene. The CDR3 totals 13 residues. The V gene lost 0 bases and the J gene lost 7 bases, with 9 bases spanning the gap. In germline, CDR1 is LGHNA, CDR2 YNFKEQ. In DNA form, the CDR3 reads TGTGCCAGCAGCCAAGATCAGGCAGATGAAGCTTTCTTT. It translates to CASSQDQADEAFF.

The genes are TRBV9 and TRBJ2-1; 13 bases map to TRBD2. Germline V gene data show CDR1 as SGDLS and CDR2 as YYNGEE. V lost 3 bases and J lost 14; bases outside the gene matches: 8. The CDR3 has 14 amino acids. DNA for the CDR3: TGTGCCAGCAGCGGAGGGACTAGCGGGGTAGGGGAGTTCTTC. This translates into CASSGGTSGVGEFF.

The rearrangement joins TRBV14 to TRBJ1-1, with 10 positions matching TRBD1. There are 19 residues in the CDR3. V trimming: 4 bases; J trimming: 2 bases; junction bases outside the gene matches: 16. Germline CDR1 and CDR2: SGHDN and FVKESK. As DNA, the CDR3 is TGTGCCAGCAGCCGAGGGTTTTTCCGGGACAGGGGTATAAACACTGAAGCTTTCTTT. Translation: CASSRGFFRDRGINTEAFF.

V is TRBV11-3 and J is TRBJ2-2; D is unresolved. This CDR3 contains 13 residues. The germline gives CDR1 SGHNT, CDR2 YENEEA. Between the trimmed V and J ends, which lost 2 bases and 6 bases, there was a span of 7 bases. Here the CDR3 DNA reads TGTGCCAGCAGCTTATCTCGGGCCGGGGAGCTGTTTTTT. Protein: CASSLSRAGELFF.

CDR3 protein: CASSLSPGREQYF. DNA for the CDR3: TGTGCCAGCAGCTTATCCCCGGGAAGAGAGCAGTACTTC. The genes are TRBV7-2 and TRBJ2-7, with a tentative D call TRBD2 (5 bases). This CDR3 contains 13 residues. CDR1 is SGHTA, CDR2 FQGNSA, per germline. Trimming removed 2 bases from V and 7 bases from J, with 12 bases in between.

This chain uses TRBV30 with TRBJ1-3, with D unclear. The germline V and J ends were trimmed by 5 bases and 1 base, with 9 bases remaining between them. CDR1 is GTSNPN, CDR2 SVGIG, per germline (reference sequence). The CDR3 consists of 13 residues. In nucleotides, the CDR3 is TGTGCCTGGGCCACGGGGTCTGGAAACACCATATATTTT. Its protein is CAWATGSGNTIYF.

V and J are TRBV19 and TRBJ2-5, with TRBD2 matching 7 bases. Germline V CDR1 and CDR2: LNHDA, SQIVND (reference sequence). The trim removed 6 bases at V and 2 bases at J, leaving 9 bases unmatched. The CDR3 has 15 amino acids. The DNA for the CDR3 is TGTGCCAGTAGGAGGAGCGGGACCGTACAAGAGACCCAGTACTTC. Translation: CASRRSGTVQETQYF. Variable domain in full (rest from reference TRBV19 and TRBJ2-5): DGGITQSPKYLFRKEGQNVTLSCEQNLNHDAMYWYRQDPGQGLRLIYYSQIVNDFQKGDIAEGYSVSREKKESFPLTVTSAQKNPTAFYLCASRRSGTVQETQYFGPGTRLLVL.

This chain links TRBV5-1 with TRBJ2-1, with 7 bases matching TRBD1. CDR1 is SGHRS, CDR2 YFSETQ, per germline. The CDR3 runs 15 residues. The V gene end was trimmed by 4 bases and the J gene end by 4 bases; junction bases not matched to a gene: 8. The CDR3 DNA reads as TGCGCCAGCAGCCCCGACAGGGCCAAATACAATGAGCAGTTCTTC. It specifies CASSPDRAKYNEQFF. Full variable domain (remainder filled in from reference TRBV5-1 and TRBJ2-1): KAGVTQTPRYLIKTRGQQVTLSCSPISGHRSVSWYQQTPGQGLQFLFEYFSETQRNKGNFPGRFSGRQFSNSRSEMNVSTLELGDSALYLCASSPDRAKYNEQFFGPGTRLTVL.

The V call is TRBV19, the J call TRBJ2-1; 7 bases match TRBD2. The V gene's germline CDR1 is LNHDA and CDR2 SQIVND (reference sequence). The junction had 10 bases not matched to a gene; V was cut back by 7 bases and J by 4 bases. This CDR3 contains 15 residues. CDR3: CASTPARGVYNEQFF. The CDR3 DNA is TGTGCCAGTACTCCTGCCCGGGGGGTTTACAATGAGCAGTTCTTC.

V is TRBV10-3 and J is TRBJ1-3; tentatively, D is TRBD1 (5 bases). This CDR3 contains 16 residues. V lost 3 bases to trimming and J lost 4 bases, with 16 bases between them. CDR1 and CDR2 from the germline V gene are ENHRY and SYGVKD. CDR3 amino acids: CAISDPGRAKGNTIYF. CDR3 in DNA: TGTGCCATCAGTGACCCCGGCAGGGCGAAAGGAAACACCATATATTTT.

The V gene is TRBV2, the J gene TRBJ2-7; D is perhaps TRBD2 (6 bases). Germline-derived CDR1 and CDR2 are SNHLY and FYNNEI. V was cut by 6 bases and J by 6 bases, with 24 bases left in between. The CDR3 has 16 residues. The CDR3 DNA follows: TGTGCCAGCAGGAAACCCTTAATGGGGAGGAATCCCGAGCAGTACTTC. Translated: CASRKPLMGRNPEQYF.

This clone appeared once. This chain uses TRBV10-2 with TRBJ2-2; D not resolved. This CDR3 has 12 residues. Germline V gene sequence: CDR1 WSHSY, CDR2 SAAADI. Trimming left V 10 bases short and J 6 bases short, with 12 bases between. CDR3 sequence: CATLGEAGELFF. In DNA form, the CDR3 reads TGCGCCACCCTCGGTGAGGCCGGGGAGCTGTTTTTT.

The chain has TRBV6-1 and TRBJ1-5; D unclear. This CDR3 spans 12 amino acids. Germline values: CDR1 MNHNS, CDR2 SASEGT. Between the trimmed V and J ends, which lost 8 bases and 4 bases, there was a span of 9 bases. This chain's CDR3 is CASQLFNQPQHF. CDR3 nucleotide sequence: TGTGCCAGCCAACTCTTTAATCAGCCCCAGCATTTT.

CDR3 nucleotides: TGTGCCAGCAGCTTGATGCAGGGGGCTTACGAGCAGTACTTC. Residues: CASSLMQGAYEQYF. The rearrangement links TRBV7-9 to TRBJ2-7; 8 bases are a match to TRBD1. V shed 3 bases, J shed 4 bases, and the junction held 5 bases outside the gene matches. The V gene's germline CDR1 is SEHNR and CDR2 FQNEAQ (reference sequence). The length of the CDR3 is 14 residues.